This T cell receptor (delta chain) comes out of a study of gamma-delta T cells after stem cell transplantation. Trimming stripped 3 bases from V and 9 bases from J, with 16 bases between. Germline assignment: CDR1 GEAIGNYY and CDR2 EKD. CDR3 length: 14 amino acids. This clone ranks as large. In the same sample, other DNA sequences code for this CDR3. TCRdb called clones anew from the RT-PCR reads with CATT. The sample includes approximately 1,300 delta-chain clones, roughly 5% of them seen just once. The rearrangement uses TRDV2 and TRDJ2; D possibly corresponds to TRDD3 (5 bases). The sequence was obtained from a human donor. It is not recorded whose cells these are; they may come from a transplant donor. The material sequenced was gamma-delta T cells. DNA of the CDR3: TGTGCCTGTGACTCGATCCGGGGGCTTTCACAACTCTTCTTT. The encoded protein is CACDSIRGLSQLFF.